Listed here is a single T cell receptor beta chain. Its antigen is as yet unknown. This record belongs to a study of shared clonotypes between healthy human individuals. Study information: Every donor yielded three CD4 naive, three CD4 memory, two CD8 naive and one CD8 memory plate. Study results and limitations: Compared with memory subsets, naive subsets generally had larger estimated richness.

Donors, without exception, were Caucasian adults residing in Nashville, Tennessee. TCRdb keeps only in-frame clones here, not all; method: immunoSEQ multiplex PCR. The sample includes approximately 2.5 million clones, 90% to 95% of them seen just once. The CDR3 is made up of 16 amino acids. Losses at the gene ends were 0 bases for V and 7 bases for J; bases not matched to a gene: 8. Germline V CDR1 and CDR2: MNHNY, SVGAGI (reference sequence). Sequenced material: naive CD4+ T cells sorted from blood. Described subset: CD45RA+ positively selected. V is TRBV6-6 and J is TRBJ2-3, with 9 bases lining up with TRBD2. The clonotype originates from a man aged 18 to 29 in good health. The CDR3 region is CASSYSPGTSSYTQYF. Written as DNA, the CDR3 is TGTGCCAGCAGTTACTCTCCGGGGACTAGCAGTTATACGCAGTATTTT.